This T cell receptor beta chain derives from a study of blood T cell repertoires in COVID-19. This clone was detected once. Germline loops: CDR1 SGDLS, CDR2 YYNGEE. This CDR3 comprises 16 residues. V dropped 6 bases and J dropped 1; count of bases not matched to a gene: 12. Methods used by the authors: How many nucleated cells were present was estimated from reference gene primer amplification. TCRdb's copy holds only in-frame clones and misses some; the assay was immunoSEQ multiplex PCR. The DNA gave D and trimming, while V, J and clone size come from that table. The sample yields roughly 30,000 clones, roughly 92% seen once.

This TCR was recovered from a man between 60 and 75 years old with acute or convalescent COVID-19. Sequenced: peripheral blood. The V gene is TRBV9, the J gene TRBJ2-5; 7 nucleotides agree with TRBD2. The CDR3 here is CASNPGGGVVQETQYF. As DNA, the CDR3 is TGTGCCAGCAACCCTGGGGGGGGTGTCGTCCAAGAGACCCAGTACTTC. Full variable domain (outside the CDR3, taken from reference TRBV9 and TRBJ2-5): DSGVTQTPKHLITATGQRVTLRCSPRSGDLSVYWYQQSLDQGLQFLIQYYNGEERAKGNILERFSAQQFPDLHSELNLSSLELGDSALYFCASNPGGGVVQETQYFGPGTRLLVL.